This record covers a single T cell receptor beta chain. No antigen is known for it. The data were obtained in a study of blood T cells in healthy people across ages. Overall study findings and caveats: Leaving the PBMCs unsorted stopped any conclusive comparison of naive versus antigen-experienced cells.

The authors ran a second PCR of about 6 to 11 cycles using a sample-barcoded 5' primer and a J-beta primer mix. TCRdb re-called the 5' RACE reads with MiXCR, one entry per CDR3 protein. The sample lists around 1,000,000 distinct CDR3 sequences; approximately 25% were seen once. Aged roughly 6 to 90, donors were systemically healthy Caucasians from Russia. CDR3 size: 15 residues. CDR1 and CDR2 (germline): SNHLY, FYNNEI. The V gene lost 7 bases and the J gene lost 4 bases, with 16 bases spanning the gap. Another study also made use of these data, one on T cells of mothers and their children.

The clonotype was recovered from a girl aged 2 to 9 in good health. The sample consisted of blood. The chain joins TRBV2 to TRBJ2-2; a weak D match, TRBD1 (8 bases). The DNA of the CDR3 is TGTGCCAGCACCGTTACAGGGGGGGTCACCGGGGAGCTGTTTTTT. Translated, it gives CASTVTGGVTGELFF.